This T cell receptor beta chain was captured in a study of CD8 T cells in ankylosing spondylitis. The study, taken as a whole, reports: Blood from ankylosing spondylitis patients appeared to carry a characteristic roughly eight-variant TCR beta motif. A number of the motif variants had already been described in reactive arthritis synovial fluid and blood. In peripheral blood, disease-linked CD8+ clones occurred at relatively low frequencies. Researchers reportedly found disease-linked clones significantly enriched in matched ankylosing spondylitis synovial fluid.

Per germline, CDR1 SQVTM and CDR2 ANQGSEA. CDR3 size: 17 residues. The ends lost 7 bases at V and 0 bases at J; junction bases unmatched: 12. Turning to this clonotype: Antigen: not known.

Preparation of TCR beta libraries was done by quantitative 5'-RACE with molecular barcodes. TCRdb re-analysed the 5' RACE reads in MiXCR, keeping a single row per CDR3 protein. The top ten clones hold about a fifth of a sample with 700,000 or so distinct CDR3 sequences, about 20% of them seen once. Sequencing was done on a sample of blood, either unsorted or a sorted T cell fraction (not recorded which). This sequence originates from a male donor with ankylosing spondylitis. The chain combines TRBV29-1 with TRBJ2-1; 10 nucleotides agree with TRBD2. The CDR3 here is CSAPGLAGALSYNEQFF. The CDR3 DNA reads as TGCAGCGCCCCGGGGCTAGCGGGAGCCCTCTCCTACAATGAGCAGTTCTTC.